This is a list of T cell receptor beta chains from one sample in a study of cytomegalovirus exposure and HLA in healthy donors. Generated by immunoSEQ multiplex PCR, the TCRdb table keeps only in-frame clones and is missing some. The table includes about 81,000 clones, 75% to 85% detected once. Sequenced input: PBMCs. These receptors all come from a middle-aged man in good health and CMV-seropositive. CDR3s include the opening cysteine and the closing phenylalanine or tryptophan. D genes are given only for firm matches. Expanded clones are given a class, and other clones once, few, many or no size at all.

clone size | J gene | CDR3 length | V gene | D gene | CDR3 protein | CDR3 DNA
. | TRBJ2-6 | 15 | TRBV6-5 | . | CASSPRFSGANVLTF | TGTGCCAGCAGCCCCAGGTTCTCTGGGGCCAACGTCCTGACTTTC
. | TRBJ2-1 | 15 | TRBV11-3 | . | CASSGWRENYNEQFF | TGTGCCAGCAGCGGTTGGCGGGAAAACTACAATGAGCAGTTCTTC
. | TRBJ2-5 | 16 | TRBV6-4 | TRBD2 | CASSDSSSGMSETQYF | TGTGCCAGCAGTGACTCGAGTAGCGGGATGTCAGAGACCCAGTACTTC
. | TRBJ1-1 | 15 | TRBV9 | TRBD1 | CASSVGQGFGTEAFF | TGTGCCAGCAGCGTAGGACAGGGATTCGGCACTGAAGCTTTCTTT
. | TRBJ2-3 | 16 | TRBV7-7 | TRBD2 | CASSYGLAGSTDTQYF | TGTGCTAGCAGCTACGGACTAGCGGGAAGCACAGATACGCAGTATTTT
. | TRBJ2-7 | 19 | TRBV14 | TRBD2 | CASSQDLRTSGLLLYEQYF | TGTGCCAGCAGCCAAGATTTGAGGACTAGCGGTCTTCTACTCTACGAGCAGTACTTC
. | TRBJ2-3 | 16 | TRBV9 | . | CASSVYLSSSTDTQYF | TGTGCCAGCAGCGTATATCTGTCCTCCAGCACAGATACGCAGTATTTT
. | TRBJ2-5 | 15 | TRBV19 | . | CASMVGGGVGETQYF | TGTGCCAGTATGGTAGGGGGCGGGGTTGGGGAGACCCAGTACTTC
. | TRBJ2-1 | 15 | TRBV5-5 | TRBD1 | CASRPGQGMIYEQFF | TGTGCCAGCAGACCGGGACAGGGAATGATCTATGAGCAGTTCTTC
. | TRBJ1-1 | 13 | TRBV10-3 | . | CASNAQANTEAFF | TGTGCCTCCAACGCCCAGGCGAACACTGAAGCTTTCTTT
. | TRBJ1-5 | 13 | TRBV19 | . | CASSLNSRQPQHF | TGTGCCAGTAGTCTCAACAGTCGTCAGCCCCAGCATTTT
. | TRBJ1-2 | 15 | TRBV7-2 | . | CASSLSRESGIGYTF | TGTGCCAGCAGCTTATCCCGGGAGTCGGGCATCGGCTACACCTTC
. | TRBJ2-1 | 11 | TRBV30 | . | CAWSALSSQFF | TGTGCCTGGAGTGCCCTCTCTTCTCAGTTCTTC
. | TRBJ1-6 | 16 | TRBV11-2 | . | CASSLDITGRSSPLHF | TGTGCCAGCAGCTTAGATATAACAGGGCGGAGTTCACCCCTCCACTTT
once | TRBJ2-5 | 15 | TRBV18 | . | CASSPPDREGETQYF | TGTGCCAGCTCACCACCGGACAGGGAGGGGGAGACCCAGTACTTC
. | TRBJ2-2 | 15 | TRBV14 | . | CASSKGGSFTGELFF | TGTGCCAGCAGTAAAGGGGGATCCTTTACCGGGGAGCTGTTTTTT
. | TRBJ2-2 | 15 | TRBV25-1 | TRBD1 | CASRTGTGDTGELFF | TGTGCCAGCAGGACCGGGACAGGGGATACCGGGGAGCTGTTTTTT
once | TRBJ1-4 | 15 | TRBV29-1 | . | CSVSGSVDTNEKLFF | TGCAGCGTATCCGGGTCGGTAGATACTAATGAAAAACTGTTTTTT
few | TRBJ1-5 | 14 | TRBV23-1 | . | CASSHMASNQPQHF | TGCGCCAGCAGTCATATGGCTAGCAATCAGCCCCAGCATTTT
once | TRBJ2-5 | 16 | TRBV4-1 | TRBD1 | CASSQDVGTGQETQYF | TGCGCCAGCAGCCAAGATGTAGGGACAGGACAAGAGACCCAGTACTTC
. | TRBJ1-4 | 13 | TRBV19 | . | CASSTNVGEKLFF | TGTGCCAGTAGTACCAACGTCGGTGAAAAACTGTTTTTT
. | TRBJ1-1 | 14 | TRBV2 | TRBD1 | CASSVGQLNTEAFF | TGTGCCAGCAGTGTGGGACAGCTGAACACTGAAGCTTTCTTT
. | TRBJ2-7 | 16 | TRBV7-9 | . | CASSFFLEGVSYEQYF | TGTGCCAGCAGCTTTTTTTTGGAAGGAGTCTCCTACGAGCAGTACTTC
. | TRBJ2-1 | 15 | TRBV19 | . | CASSIRDNGINEQFF | TGTGCCAGTAGTATCCGGGACAACGGAATCAATGAGCAGTTCTTC
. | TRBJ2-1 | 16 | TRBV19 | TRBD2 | CASSSPRLAGVNEQFF | TGTGCCAGTAGCTCTCCCAGACTAGCGGGAGTGAATGAGCAGTTCTTC
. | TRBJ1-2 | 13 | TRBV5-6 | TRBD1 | CASSADRAYGYTF | TGTGCCAGCAGCGCTGACAGGGCCTATGGCTACACCTTC
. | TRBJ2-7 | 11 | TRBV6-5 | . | CASSYSREQYF | TGTGCCAGCAGTTACTCGAGAGAGCAGTACTTC
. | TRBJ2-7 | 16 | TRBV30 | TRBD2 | CAWSVWTSGSSYEQYF | TGTGCCTGGAGTGTATGGACTAGCGGGAGCTCCTACGAGCAGTACTTC
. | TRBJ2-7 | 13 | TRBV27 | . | CASTGTGTYEQYF | TGTGCCAGCACGGGCACAGGGACCTACGAGCAGTACTTC
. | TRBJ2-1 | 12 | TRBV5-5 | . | CASSFEAVEQFF | TGTGCCAGCAGCTTCGAGGCGGTTGAGCAGTTCTTC
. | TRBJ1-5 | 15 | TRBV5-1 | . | CASSPMGHYNQPQHF | TGCGCCAGCAGCCCTATGGGACACTACAATCAGCCCCAGCATTTT
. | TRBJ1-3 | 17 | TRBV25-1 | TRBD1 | CASSEFNPDRAQNTIYF | TGTGCCAGCAGTGAATTCAACCCGGACAGGGCACAAAACACCATATATTTT
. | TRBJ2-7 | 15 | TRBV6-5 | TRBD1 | CASRHTQGAKDEQYF | TGTGCCAGCAGGCACACCCAGGGGGCCAAGGACGAGCAGTACTTC
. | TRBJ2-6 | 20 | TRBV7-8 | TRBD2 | CASSLYWGLAGDSGANVLTF | TGTGCCAGCAGCCTATATTGGGGACTAGCGGGCGACTCTGGGGCCAACGTCCTGACTTTC
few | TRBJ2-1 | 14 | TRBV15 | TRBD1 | CATSTRQGRGEQFF | TGTGCCACCAGCACACGACAGGGACGGGGTGAGCAGTTCTTC
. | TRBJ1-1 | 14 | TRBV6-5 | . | CASSYGRGGTEAFF | TGTGCCAGCAGTTATGGCAGAGGGGGCACTGAAGCTTTCTTT
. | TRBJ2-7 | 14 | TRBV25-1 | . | CASSYDSNSYEQYF | TGTGCCAGCAGTTATGACAGCAACTCCTACGAGCAGTACTTC
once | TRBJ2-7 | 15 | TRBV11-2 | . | CASSLWNTGYYEQYF | TGTGCCAGCAGCTTATGGAATACAGGCTACTACGAGCAGTACTTC
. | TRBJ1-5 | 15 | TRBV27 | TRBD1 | CASRPTGQGYQPQHF | TGTGCCAGCAGGCCTACAGGACAGGGATATCAGCCCCAGCATTTT
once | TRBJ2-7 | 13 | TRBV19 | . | CASSIDWGLEQYF | TGTGCCAGTAGTATAGATTGGGGGCTCGAGCAGTACTTC
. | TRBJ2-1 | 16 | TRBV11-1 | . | CASSRVTGSSYNEQFF | TGTGCCAGCAGTCGAGTAACAGGGAGCTCCTACAATGAGCAGTTCTTC